The 15 T cell receptor beta chains presented below share a single source sample, sequenced in a study of blood T cell repertoires in COVID-19. Assay used: immunoSEQ multiplex PCR; TCRdb lists only in-frame clones, some missing. The sample lists fewer than 75,000 clones; roughly nine tenths were seen once. Sequences were obtained from peripheral blood. These receptors came from a man older than 75 with acute or convalescent COVID-19.

The rearrangement uses TRBV27 and TRBJ2-2, with D unresolved. There are 17 residues in the CDR3. With 2 bases removed from V and 0 bases from J, the gap between germline ends came to 13 bases. The germline V gene encodes CDR1 MNHEY and CDR2 SMNVEV (reference sequence). CDR3 sequence: CASSLERQPPNTGELFF. CDR3 DNA: TGTGCCAGCAGTTTAGAGAGGCAGCCACCGAACACCGGGGAGCTGTTTTTT.

The V gene is TRBV9, the J gene TRBJ2-1; a possible D gene is TRBD2 (5 bases). From germline, CDR1 is SGDLS and CDR2 YYNGEE. V shed 0 bases and J shed 1 base, with 11 bases lying between them. CDR3 length: 16 residues. The CDR3 is CASSVAPSGSYNEQFF. Here the CDR3 DNA reads TGTGCCAGCAGCGTAGCTCCCAGCGGATCCTACAATGAGCAGTTCTTC.

This chain links TRBV12-3 or TRBV12-4 with TRBJ2-3; 7 bases are a match to TRBD2. V shed 3 bases and J 5 bases; nucleotides not matched to a gene: 2. CDR3 size: 13 residues. CDR3 in amino acids: CASSLAGEDTQYF. The DNA of the CDR3 is TGTGCCAGCAGTTTGGCGGGGGAAGATACGCAGTATTTT.

This clone was seen only once. The chain employs TRBV19 and TRBJ1-4; 9 bases fit TRBD1. The CDR3 runs to 15 residues. Per germline, CDR1 LNHDA and CDR2 SQIVND (reference sequence). V lost 1 base, J lost 7 bases, and 4 bases stayed unmatched. CDR3 in DNA: TGTGCCAGTAGTATAGGGGGACAGGGCGGTGAAAAACTGTTTTTT. It encodes CASSIGGQGGEKLFF. The variable domain in full, completed from reference TRBV19 and TRBJ1-4, reads DGGITQSPKYLFRKEGQNVTLSCEQNLNHDAMYWYRQDPGQGLRLIYYSQIVNDFQKGDIAEGYSVSREKKESFPLTVTSAQKNPTAFYLCASSIGGQGGEKLFFGSGTQLSVL.

The chain has TRBV9 and TRBJ1-2, with D possibly matching TRBD1 (5 bases). The CDR3 extends over 15 amino acids. Germline assignment: CDR1 SGDLS and CDR2 YYNGEE. V lost 4 bases and J lost 0, with 13 bases in between. Here the CDR3 reads CASSTGVAANYGYTF. In DNA, the CDR3 is TGTGCCAGCAGCACAGGCGTAGCTGCTAACTATGGCTACACCTTC. Full variable domain (rest looked up from reference TRBV9 and TRBJ1-2): DSGVTQTPKHLITATGQRVTLRCSPRSGDLSVYWYQQSLDQGLQFLIQYYNGEERAKGNILERFSAQQFPDLHSELNLSSLELGDSALYFCASSTGVAANYGYTFGSGTRLTVV.

The chain couples TRBV5-1 to TRBJ1-1; the D gene is possibly TRBD1 (5 bases). V was trimmed by 0 bases and J by 3 bases, leaving 12 bases between them. The CDR3 has 15 amino acids. The germline gives CDR1 SGHRS, CDR2 YFSETQ. Here the CDR3 DNA reads TGCGCCAGCAGCTTGGTGTCCCTAGGGGACACTGAAGCTTTCTTT. This codes for CASSLVSLGDTEAFF.

This clone has just one count. The genes are TRBV7-8 and TRBJ2-2; D gene ambiguous. Per germline, CDR1 SGHVS and CDR2 FQNEAQ. V was clipped by 2 bases and J by 6 bases, with 10 bases between them. This CDR3 has 14 amino acids. CDR3 bases: TGTGCCAGCAGCTTAAGAGCCAACGCCGGGGAGCTGTTTTTT. Protein product: CASSLRANAGELFF.

CDR3 sequence (DNA): TGTGCCAGCAGCCAGGCAGGGGGAACTGGAAACACCATATATTTT. Translated, it gives CASSQAGGTGNTIYF. The chain couples TRBV3-1 (or the pseudogene TRBV3-2) to TRBJ1-3; 7 nucleotides align to TRBD1. The CDR3 has 15 amino acids. After removal of 3 bases from V and 2 bases from J, the junction contained 4 bases not matched to a gene. CDR1 is LGHDT and CDR2 is YNNKEL in the germline V gene (reference sequence).

The CDR3 protein is CSVEMVGRTEAFF. As DNA, the CDR3 is TGCAGCGTTGAAATGGTGGGGCGGACTGAAGCTTTCTTT. The V gene is TRBV29-1, the J gene TRBJ1-1; TRBD1 is a possible D gene (5 bases). The CDR3 loop spans 13 amino acids. The germline V and J ends were trimmed by 2 bases and 5 bases, with 12 bases remaining between them. Looked up from germline, CDR1 is SQVTM and CDR2 is ANQGSEA.

The chain joins TRBV3-1 (or the pseudogene TRBV3-2) to TRBJ2-1; TRBD2 matches 10 bases. Germline V gene data show CDR1 as LGHDT and CDR2 as YNNKEL (reference sequence). With 4 bases clipped from V and 8 bases from J, the junction kept 11 bases outside the gene matches. The CDR3 spans 16 residues. The CDR3 sequence is CASSPRLAGGRDEQFF. Written as DNA, the CDR3 is TGTGCCAGCAGCCCCCGATTAGCGGGGGGAAGGGATGAGCAGTTCTTC.

This clone was picked up one time. The J gene is TRBJ2-3, the V gene TRBV12-3 or TRBV12-4; D gene unclear. V shed 6 bases and J shed 2 bases, with 9 bases lying between them. The CDR3 loop spans 13 amino acids. CDR3 loop: CASSSLPTDTQYF. The CDR3 bases are TGTGCCAGCAGCTCTCTACCCACAGATACGCAGTATTTT.

CDR3 DNA sequence: TGTGCCTGGAGTACGGGATACTCTGGAAACACCATATATTTT. Translated: CAWSTGYSGNTIYF. This chain uses TRBV30 with TRBJ1-3; D remains ambiguous. Per germline, CDR1 GTSNPN and CDR2 SVGIG (reference sequence). Trimming took off 2 bases at V and 0 bases at J, with 8 bases between the two ends. This CDR3 has 14 amino acids.

This clone was found a few times. This sequence joins TRBV29-1 and TRBJ1-1; maybe TRBD1 (6 bases). CDR1 and CDR2 from the germline V gene are SQVTM and ANQGSEA. The length of the CDR3 is 12 residues. The ends were cut back, 8 bases at V and 2 bases at J, with 12 bases in the middle. The chain's CDR3 is CSTGQTNTEAFF. The CDR3 DNA is TGCAGCACCGGACAGACAAACACTGAAGCTTTCTTT.

This CDR3 reads CASSVLAGDTGELFF. CDR3 DNA sequence: TGTGCCAGTAGTGTTCTAGCGGGAGACACCGGGGAGCTGTTTTTT. The gene calls are TRBV19 and TRBJ2-2; TRBD2 agrees at 10 bases. J gave up 3 bases and V 5 bases, and 3 bases lay outside the gene matches. The CDR3 has 15 amino acids. Germline lookup yields CDR1 LNHDA and CDR2 SQIVND (reference sequence).

This rearrangement joins TRBV29-1 to TRBJ2-7, with 8 positions matching TRBD1. The CDR3 loop spans 12 amino acids. The germline gives CDR1 SQVTM, CDR2 ANQGSEA. The V gene end was trimmed by 5 bases and the J gene end by 3 bases; junction bases not matched to a gene: 3. The CDR3 sequence is CSVSDRGYEQYF. In DNA, the CDR3 is TGCAGCGTTTCCGACAGGGGCTACGAGCAGTACTTC.